The clone carrying this TCR beta chain was detected ten times or more. Its antigen is as yet unknown. V dropped 6 bases and J dropped 4 bases, with 13 bases sitting between them. CDR1 is MDHEN and CDR2 is SYDVKM in the germline V gene. The CDR3 covers 13 residues. This specimen comes from a study of Graves' ophthalmopathy and Graves' hyperthyroidism. Study-level findings and limits: Clonotypes were expanded in thyroid at above 0.001 frequency, and most also appeared in blood.

CDR3 regions of TCR beta were amplified from RNA transcripts. A first-round RT-PCR used HTBI primers, followed by a second-round multiplex PCR. TCRdb passed the multiplex PCR reads through MiXCR, listing each CDR3 protein once. The sample records about half a million distinct CDR3 sequences, roughly 14% being singletons. The chain links TRBV28 to TRBJ2-7, with D possibly TRBD1 on 6 matching bases. The sequenced sample was blood. This TCR derives from a woman aged 25 to 39 with Graves' ophthalmopathy. CDR3 sequence: CASRADRTYEQYF. CDR3 DNA sequence: TGTGCCAGCAGAGCCGACAGGACTTACGAGCAGTACTTC. The variable domain in full, with the rest retrieved from reference TRBV28 and TRBJ2-7, is DVKVTQSSRYLVKRTGEKVFLECVQDMDHENMFWYRQDPGLGLRLIYFSYDVKMKEKGDIPEGYSVSREKKERFSLILESASTNQTSMYLCASRADRTYEQYFGPGTRLTVT.